The 25 T cell receptor beta chains below were found in one sample sequenced in a study of blood T cell repertoires in COVID-19. The table came from immunoSEQ multiplex PCR; TCRdb's copy has only in-frame clones and leaves some out. The table includes 250,000 to 350,000 clones, approximately 84% detected once. Input material: peripheral blood. The receptors were sampled from a human donor with COVID-19, enrolled during active disease. The donor label of this sample is uncertain.

The J gene is TRBJ1-5, the V gene TRBV19; 7 positions agree with TRBD1. CDR3 length: 15 residues. Looked up from germline, CDR1 is LNHDA and CDR2 is SQIVND (reference sequence). Losses at the gene ends were 5 bases for V and 7 bases for J; bases not matched to a gene: 11. CDR3 sequence reads: CASSAPRQGEQPQHF. CDR3 sequence (DNA): TGTGCCAGTAGTGCCCCCCGACAGGGCGAGCAGCCCCAGCATTTT.

This clone has just a few counts. This chain links TRBV19 with TRBJ1-2; D remains unclear. V lost 4 bases to trimming and J lost 0 bases, with 15 bases between them. The CDR3 sequence is 16 residues long. CDR1 and CDR2 (germline): LNHDA, SQIVND (reference sequence). The CDR3 sequence is CASSTLTGATNYGYTF. The CDR3 DNA sequence: TGTGCCAGTAGTACTCTCACGGGAGCTACTAACTATGGCTACACCTTC.

CDR3 coding DNA: TGTGCCAGCACCTATACAGTGAACACTGAAGCTTTCTTT. Amino acids: CASTYTVNTEAFF. The chain carries TRBV6-5 and TRBJ1-1, with D unresolved. The length of the CDR3 is 13 residues. Germline V lookup: CDR1 MNHEY, CDR2 SVGAGI. The germline V and J ends were trimmed by 7 bases and 0 bases, with 9 bases remaining between them.

The genes are TRBV20-1 and TRBJ2-5; 8 bases align to TRBD2. The junction had 7 bases not matched to a gene; V was cut back by 3 bases and J by 1 base. CDR1 and CDR2 from the germline V gene are DFQATT and SNEGSKA (reference sequence). CDR3 length: 15 amino acids. The CDR3 reads CSASRLATVQETQYF. In DNA form, the CDR3 reads TGCAGTGCTAGTCGACTAGCGACGGTCCAAGAGACCCAGTACTTC.

This clone was detected once. CDR3 amino acids: CASRETGTAPYEQYF. As DNA, the CDR3 is TGTGCCAGTAGGGAGACCGGGACAGCCCCCTACGAGCAGTACTTC. This chain joins TRBV19 and TRBJ2-7; 7 positions match TRBD1. The length of the CDR3 is 15 residues. Trimming took 6 bases from V and 2 from J; bases not matched to a gene: 10. From germline, CDR1 is LNHDA and CDR2 SQIVND (reference sequence).

In this sample, this clone turned up once. The chain is built from TRBV30 and TRBJ2-7, with 7 bases aligning to TRBD2. The CDR3 has 14 residues. Germline CDR1 is GTSNPN and CDR2 is SVGIG (reference sequence). V shed 0 bases, J shed 6 bases, and the junction held 8 bases outside the gene matches. CDR3 DNA: TGTGCCTGGAGTGTACGACTAGCAGGGTCCGAGCAGTACTTC. This sequence encodes CAWSVRLAGSEQYF.

This clone was counted once. The rearrangement joins TRBV29-1 to TRBJ2-4; D is possibly TRBD1 (6 bases). The CDR3 extends over 13 amino acids. Germline V CDR1 and CDR2: SQVTM, ANQGSEA. Trimming removed 0 bases from V and 8 bases from J, with 11 bases in between. The CDR3 coding sequence is TGCAGCGTTGAAGATGTGGGGGCCGACATTCAGTACTTC. Residues: CSVEDVGADIQYF.

The CDR3 coding sequence is TGTGCCAGCAGCAAAGGAAGGGGGCGGAGGGCCAACGTCCTGACTTTC. This encodes CASSKGRGRRANVLTF. This rearrangement joins TRBV21-1 to TRBJ2-6; the DNA was not used to check the table's D call, TRBD1. TRBV21-1 is deemed a pseudogene. The CDR3 length is 16 residues.

In this sample, this clone turned up once. The chain couples TRBV19 to TRBJ2-1, with 13 bases that match TRBD2. Germline-derived CDR1 and CDR2 are LNHDA and SQIVND (reference sequence). This CDR3 is built from 14 residues. V was clipped by 6 bases and J by 13 bases; unmatched bases: 9. The CDR3 coding sequence is TGTGCCAGTAGACCGGGACTAGCGGGAAGTACCCAGTTCTTC. This gives the protein CASRPGLAGSTQFF.

The chain has TRBV7-3 and TRBJ2-6, with TRBD1 matching over 9 bases. The CDR3 has 19 residues. Germline lookup yields CDR1 SGHTA and CDR2 FQGTGA. After removal of 5 bases from V and 0 bases from J, the junction contained 11 bases not matched to a gene. The CDR3 reads CASSATGQGVSSGANVLTF. CDR3 DNA: TGTGCCAGCAGCGCAACGGGACAGGGAGTTAGCTCTGGGGCCAACGTCCTGACTTTC.

This clone was detected only a few times. The chain uses TRBV7-9 and TRBJ2-5; D is unresolved. This CDR3 region has 13 residues. Trimming took 5 bases from V and 5 from J, leaving 12 bases between them. CDR1 is SEHNR and CDR2 is FQNEAQ in the germline V gene (reference sequence). The CDR3 region has the DNA TGTGCCAGCAGCCTCGGCGTCGGGGAGACCCAGTACTTC. Its protein is CASSLGVGETQYF.

Remarks on this clone: Other DNA sequences in this sample translate to the same CDR3. This chain uses TRBV5-1 with TRBJ1-1; the match to TRBD1 covers 7 bases. The CDR3 runs to 14 residues. V shed 2 bases and J 5 bases; nucleotides not matched to a gene: 6. Germline V CDR1 and CDR2: SGHRS, YFSETQ. DNA of the CDR3: TGCGCCAGCAGCTTAGAGGGGGCAGGGACTGAAGCTTTCTTT. Its translation: CASSLEGAGTEAFF.

This clone was counted a few times. The chain is built from TRBV29-1 and TRBJ1-1; 10 bases map to TRBD1. Unmatched junction bases numbered 2, after V lost 3 bases and J lost 7 bases. This CDR3 comprises 12 residues. Germline V lookup: CDR1 SQVTM, CDR2 ANQGSEA. For the CDR3, the DNA is TGCAGCGTTGACGGACAGGGGGTTGAAGCTTTCTTT. Amino acids: CSVDGQGVEAFF.

The gene calls are TRBV19 and TRBJ2-5, with 12 bases aligning to TRBD1. After removal of 6 bases from V and 6 bases from J, the junction contained 8 bases not matched to a gene. Germline CDR1 LNHDA, CDR2 SQIVND (reference sequence). The CDR3 is 15 residues long. The CDR3 sequence: CASRSGQGASQTQYF. CDR3 nucleotide sequence: TGTGCCAGTAGATCGGGACAGGGGGCGTCTCAGACCCAGTACTTC.

This clone occurred a few times. V usage is TRBV5-6 and J usage is TRBJ2-1; the D gene is possibly TRBD2 (5 bases). Germline CDR1 SGHDT, CDR2 YYEEEE. Between the trimmed V and J ends, which lost 4 bases and 0 bases, there was a span of 14 bases. CDR3 length: 16 amino acids. CDR3 nucleotide sequence: TGTGCCAGCAGCCTGATGCTAGCTCCCTCCTACAATGAGCAGTTCTTC. Its protein product is CASSLMLAPSYNEQFF.

The chain's CDR3 is CASSPEGYNEQFF. The CDR3 nucleotides are TGTGCCAGCAGTCCAGAGGGCTACAATGAGCAGTTCTTC. The V and J genes are TRBV6-5 and TRBJ2-1; the D gene is possibly TRBD2 (5 bases). Germline V gene data show CDR1 as MNHEY and CDR2 as SVGAGI. V was cut by 5 bases and J by 3 bases, with 8 bases left in between. This CDR3 comprises 13 residues.

The genes are TRBV5-4 and TRBJ2-3, with a possible D match to TRBD1 (5 bases). The V end was cut by 3 bases, the J end by 6 bases, with 23 bases between. From germline, CDR1 is SGHNT and CDR2 YYREEE (reference sequence). The CDR3 covers 17 residues. The CDR3 loop is CASSSMTQKRGRDTQYF. The CDR3 DNA reads TGTGCCAGCAGCTCCATGACACAAAAAAGGGGTAGGGATACGCAGTATTTT.

The chain has TRBV6-5 and TRBJ2-1, with D perhaps TRBD2 (7 bases). V was pared by 5 bases and J by 9 bases, with 20 bases between. CDR3 length equals 15 residues. The germline V gene encodes CDR1 MNHEY and CDR2 SVGAGI. CDR3: CASSTRGGRGIEQFF. CDR3 sequence (DNA): TGTGCCAGCAGTACCCGAGGAGGGAGGGGGATTGAGCAGTTCTTC.

This clone appeared once. The rearrangement uses TRBV19 and TRBJ2-7, with TRBD1 identical over 7 bases. Losses at the gene ends were 5 bases for V and 3 bases for J; bases not matched to a gene: 13. CDR1 is LNHDA and CDR2 is SQIVND in the germline V gene (reference sequence). This CDR3 spans 16 amino acids. CDR3 DNA: TGTGCCAGTAGTCTAAGGCACAGGGGCGCCAGCTACGAGCAGTACTTC. This sequence encodes CASSLRHRGASYEQYF.

This clone was detected only once. The genes are TRBV30 and TRBJ2-5, with 16 bases aligning to TRBD2. Per germline, CDR1 GTSNPN and CDR2 SVGIG (reference sequence). J gave up 2 bases and V 4 bases, and 4 bases lay outside the gene matches. The CDR3 loop spans 16 amino acids. The CDR3 DNA reads TGTGCCTGGATTATGGGACTAGCGGGAGGGCAAGAGACCCAGTACTTC. It yields the protein CAWIMGLAGGQETQYF.

The CDR3 sequence: CASSLGGDRADYGYTF. The CDR3 nucleotides are TGTGCCAGCAGCTTAGGAGGGGACAGGGCCGACTATGGCTACACCTTC. This chain joins TRBV7-2 and TRBJ1-2; 9 bases are shared with TRBD1. V shed 1 base and J 3 bases; nucleotides not matched to a gene: 6. The CDR3 runs 16 residues. Germline V gene lookup returns CDR1 SGHTA and CDR2 FQGNSA.

The chain recombines TRBV19 with TRBJ2-7; D is unclear. This CDR3 region has 15 residues. Germline CDR1 and CDR2: LNHDA and SQIVND (reference sequence). Trimming removed 0 bases from V and 0 bases from J, with 9 bases in between. Here the CDR3 DNA reads TGTGCCAGTAGTATAGAAGCACGTTCCTCCTACGAGCAGTACTTC. Protein product: CASSIEARSSYEQYF.

The V gene is TRBV29-1, the J gene TRBJ1-1; D not resolved. V lost 3 bases, J lost 4 bases, and 12 bases lay in between. The CDR3 sequence is 13 residues long. Per germline, CDR1 SQVTM and CDR2 ANQGSEA. CDR3 coding DNA: TGCAGCGTTGACGGCAGCGTGGGCACTGAAGCTTTCTTT. Its protein product is CSVDGSVGTEAFF.

The chain has TRBV2 and TRBJ2-1; 9 nucleotides match TRBD2. CDR1 SNHLY and CDR2 FYNNEI come from the germline V gene. CDR3 length: 19 residues. The V gene end was trimmed by 6 bases and the J gene end by 5 bases; junction bases not matched to a gene: 20. CDR3 residues: CASREPGLAKLKLDNEQFF. The CDR3, as DNA: TGTGCCAGCAGGGAACCGGGACTAGCTAAACTTAAACTTGACAATGAGCAGTTCTTC.

The genes are TRBV24-1 and TRBJ2-1; 9 bases map to TRBD1. Per germline, CDR1 KGHDR and CDR2 SFDVKD. With 4 bases clipped from V and 8 bases from J, the junction kept 8 bases outside the gene matches. CDR3 length equals 15 residues. The CDR3 coding sequence is TGTGCCACCAGTGAGCCGGGACAGGGCCACCATGAGCAGTTCTTC. Translation: CATSEPGQGHHEQFF.